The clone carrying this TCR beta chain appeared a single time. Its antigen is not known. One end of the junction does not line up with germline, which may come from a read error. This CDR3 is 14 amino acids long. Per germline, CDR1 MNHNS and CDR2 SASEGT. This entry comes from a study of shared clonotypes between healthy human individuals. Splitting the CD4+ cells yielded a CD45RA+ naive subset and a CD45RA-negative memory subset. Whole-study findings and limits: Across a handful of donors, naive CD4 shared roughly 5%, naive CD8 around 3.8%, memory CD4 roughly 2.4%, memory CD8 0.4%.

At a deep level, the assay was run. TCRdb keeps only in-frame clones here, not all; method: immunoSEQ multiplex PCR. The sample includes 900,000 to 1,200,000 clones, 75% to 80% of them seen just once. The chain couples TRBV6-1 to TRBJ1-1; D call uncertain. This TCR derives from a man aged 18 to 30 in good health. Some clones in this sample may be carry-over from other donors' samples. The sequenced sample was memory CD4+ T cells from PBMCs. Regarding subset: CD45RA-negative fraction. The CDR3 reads CASREGLMPLGAFF. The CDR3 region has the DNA TGTGCCAGCAGAGAAGGGTTAATGCCCTTGGGGGCTTTCTTT.